This is a list of T cell receptor beta chains from one sample in a study of T cell responses to AZD1222 COVID-19 vaccine. Assay: immunoSEQ multiplex PCR; the TCRdb copy retains only in-frame clones and omits some. The data show roughly 91,000 clones, with 90% seen just once and around 2.8% held by the top ten. The material was peripheral blood, obtained on day 0 of AZD1222 vaccination. The receptors shown here come from an adult in good health. Both conserved end residues are part of each CDR3. Each record gives: J gene, D gene, clone size, V gene, CDR3 DNA, CDR3 protein. A D gene is named only where the DNA matches it firmly. Clone size appears in some rows only: once, few, many, or a class for an expanded clone.

TRBJ1-4 | . | . | TRBV7-9 | TGTGCCAGCAGCCCCGCGCCTGGGGACTGGGGTGCAACTAATGAAAAACTGTTTTTT | CASSPAPGDWGATNEKLFF
TRBJ1-1 | . | . | TRBV9 | TGTGCCAGCAGCGGACGGGATATGAACACTGAAGCTTTCTTT | CASSGRDMNTEAFF
TRBJ2-5 | . | . | TRBV7-8 | TGTGCCAGCGGGCAGGGTTTTGAGACCCAGTACTTC | CASGQGFETQYF
TRBJ1-4 | . | . | TRBV30 | TGTGCCTGGAGTGTACGAGGGCGCTGGGTCGTACGGGAAAAACTGTTTTTT | CAWSVRGRWVVREKLFF
TRBJ1-2 | TRBD1 | once | TRBV5-6 | TGTGCCAGCAGCTTGTACTTCTGGACAGGGGGGGACTATGGCTACACCTTC | CASSLYFWTGGDYGYTF
TRBJ2-1 | TRBD1 | . | TRBV6-2/TRBV6-3 | TGTGCCAGCAGTTATGGGACAGGGTATTCCAATGAGCAGTTCTTC | CASSYGTGYSNEQFF
TRBJ1-2 | . | . | TRBV30 | TGTGCCTGGACCTATGGTAGGGCGGCGGGCTATGGCTACACCTTC | CAWTYGRAAGYGYTF
TRBJ2-1 | TRBD2 | . | TRBV5-6 | TGTGCCAGCAGCTTTGTCGGCCGCGGGGGAACCTACAATGAGCAGTTCTTC | CASSFVGRGGTYNEQFF
TRBJ2-5 | TRBD1 | . | TRBV19 | TGTGCCAGTAGCGGACAGGGTGAGACCCAGTACTTC | CASSGQGETQYF
TRBJ2-7 | TRBD1 | . | TRBV6-5 | TGTGCCAGCAGTCCAGACAGGGCAGTTTACGAGCAGTACTTC | CASSPDRAVYEQYF
TRBJ1-3 | . | . | TRBV7-9 | TGTGCCAGCAGCTTGGATCAGTACTCTGGAAACACCATATATTTT | CASSLDQYSGNTIYF
TRBJ2-7 | . | . | TRBV5-1 | TGCGCCAGCAGCTTGGCCTTCACCGGGAGACAGAACGAGCAGTACTTC | CASSLAFTGRQNEQYF
TRBJ1-2 | . | . | TRBV9 | TGTGCCAGCAGCAGAGACATATCTAGCGGCTATGGCTACACCTTC | CASSRDISSGYGYTF
TRBJ1-1 | . | . | TRBV20-1 | TGCAGTGCTAGTCGCCGGGATCTAAACACTGAAGCTTTCTTT | CSASRRDLNTEAFF
TRBJ1-2 | . | few | TRBV29-1 | TGCAGCGTTGGGCGGAGCGACTATGGCTACACCTTC | CSVGRSDYGYTF
TRBJ1-6 | TRBD1 | . | TRBV28 | TGTGCCAGCAGGACAGGGGGCTTGTTTTCACCCCTCCACTTT | CASRTGGLFSPLHF
TRBJ2-1 | . | . | TRBV30 | TGTGCCTGGAGTGTTGGTGGATACAATGAGCAGTTCTTC | CAWSVGGYNEQFF
TRBJ1-2 | TRBD1 | . | TRBV6-5 | TGTGCCAGCAGCTCGAACCCAGGGGGCGCGAAGGACAACACCTTC | CASSSNPGGAKDNTF
TRBJ1-5 | . | . | TRBV28 | TGTGCCAGCAGGGGACAAAATCAGCCCCAGCATTTT | CASRGQNQPQHF
TRBJ2-6 | . | . | TRBV18 | TGTGCCAGCTCACCACAGGAATCCTCCGGGGCCAACGTCCTGACTTTC | CASSPQESSGANVLTF
TRBJ2-1 | TRBD2 | . | TRBV19 | TGTGCCAGTGGAGGGCGGCTAGCGGCCTACAATGAGCAGTTCTTC | CASGGRLAAYNEQFF
TRBJ1-2 | . | . | TRBV15 | TGTGCCACCAGCGAGGGAGGGTACGGCTACACCTTC | CATSEGGYGYTF
TRBJ1-1 | . | . | TRBV28 | TGTGCCAGCAGTTTATCTCCCCGCCGCAACACTGAAGCTTTCTTT | CASSLSPRRNTEAFF